This is a list of T cell receptor beta chains from one sample in a study of shared clonotypes between healthy human individuals. Libraries were prepared by immunoSEQ multiplex PCR; TCRdb keeps only in-frame clonotypes and omits some of them. The sample holds roughly 2.6 million clones, over 85% seen once. Sequences were obtained from naive CD4+ T cells sorted from blood. These TCRs come from a man between 18 and 35 years old in good health. Both conserved end residues are part of each CDR3. A D gene is named only where the DNA matches it firmly. Clone size is not always given. Where it is, it says once, few, many or a class for expanded clones.

J,size,D,V,CDR3,DNA
TRBJ2-1,NA,NA,TRBV10-1,CASRGLTNEQFF,TGCGCCAGCCGAGGATTGACCAATGAGCAGTTCTTC
TRBJ2-2,NA,NA,TRBV18,CASSPPLGATGELFF,TGTGCCAGCTCACCACCGCTGGGGGCCACCGGGGAGCTGTTTTTT
TRBJ2-3,NA,NA,TRBV4-1,CASSQGTLRTDTQYF,TGCGCCAGCAGCCAAGGGACTCTACGCACAGATACGCAGTATTTT
TRBJ1-6,NA,NA,TRBV27,CASSPAGVGNSPLHF,TGTGCCAGCAGTCCCGCCGGGGTGGGGAATTCACCCCTCCACTTT
TRBJ2-1,NA,NA,TRBV12-5,CASGLVAKVSSYNEQFF,TGTGCTAGTGGTTTGGTTGCGAAGGTGAGCTCCTACAATGAGCAGTTCTTC
TRBJ1-6,NA,TRBD1,TRBV5-1,CASSQQGLGADSPLHF,TGCGCCAGCAGCCAACAGGGGCTAGGAGCGGATTCACCCCTCCACTTT
TRBJ2-3,NA,TRBD2,TRBV19,CASSTTSGPRDTQYF,TGTGCCAGTAGTACTACTAGCGGCCCGCGGGATACGCAGTATTTT
TRBJ1-6,NA,NA,TRBV7-2,CASSKDGGYNSPLHF,TGTGCCAGCAGCAAGGACGGAGGGTATAATTCACCCCTCCACTTT
TRBJ1-4,NA,NA,TRBV28,CASRGGTNEKLFF,TGTGCCAGCCGCGGGGGTACTAATGAAAAACTGTTTTTT
TRBJ1-5,NA,NA,TRBV7-8,CASSLEGRYSNQPQHF,TGTGCCAGCAGCTTAGAAGGGAGATATAGCAATCAGCCCCAGCATTTT
TRBJ2-1,NA,NA,TRBV7-9,CASSQTGMQNEQFF,TGTGCCAGCAGCCAAACAGGGATGCAGAATGAGCAGTTCTTC
TRBJ1-1,NA,TRBD1,TRBV5-1,CASSPGQGSSEAFF,TGCGCCAGCAGCCCGGGACAGGGTTCCTCTGAAGCTTTCTTT
TRBJ1-4,NA,TRBD1,TRBV6-5,CASTLKGAGEKLFF,TGTGCCAGCACGTTAAAGGGGGCGGGAGAAAAACTGTTTTTT
TRBJ2-1,NA,TRBD2,TRBV19,CASNQGLAGPYNEQFF,TGTGCCAGTAACCAGGGACTAGCGGGGCCCTACAATGAGCAGTTCTTC
TRBJ2-7,once,TRBD2,TRBV28,CASSSLAGVYEQYF,TGTGCCAGCAGTTCCCTAGCGGGGGTGTACGAGCAGTACTTC
TRBJ1-3,once,NA,TRBV5-5,CASSLGRSGNTIYF,TGTGCCAGCAGCTTGGGGAGATCTGGAAACACCATATATTTT
TRBJ2-3,once,TRBD2,TRBV7-2,CASSLDGLAGGNTDTQYF,TGTGCCAGCAGCTTAGATGGGCTAGCGGGAGGGAACACAGATACGCAGTATTTT
TRBJ1-1,NA,TRBD1,TRBV10-1,CASSNRGMNTEAFF,TGCGCCAGCAGTAACAGGGGAATGAACACTGAAGCTTTCTTT
TRBJ2-7,NA,TRBD1,TRBV6-1,CASSTTGGAYEQYF,TGTGCCAGCAGCACTACAGGGGGCGCGTACGAGCAGTACTTC
TRBJ2-7,NA,NA,TRBV21-1,CALSSGLIYEQYF,TGTGCCTTATCATCAGGACTCATCTACGAGCAGTACTTC
TRBJ1-1,few,NA,TRBV20-1,CSAWRDTEAFF,TGCAGTGCTTGGAGGGACACTGAAGCTTTCTTT
TRBJ1-5,NA,NA,TRBV6-6,CASGPGPQQPQHF,TGTGCCAGCGGCCCCGGGCCGCAGCAGCCCCAGCATTTT
TRBJ1-1,NA,NA,TRBV11-2,CASSPVVGLNTEAFF,TGTGCCAGCAGCCCGGTGGTTGGCCTGAACACTGAAGCTTTCTTT
TRBJ2-1,NA,TRBD1,TRBV7-2,CASSSQDRGHNEQFF,TGTGCCAGCAGCTCCCAAGACAGGGGGCACAATGAGCAGTTCTTC
TRBJ2-7,once,NA,TRBV21-1,CASSKEGLAGGIHEQYF,TGTGCCAGCAGCAAAGAGGGACTAGCGGGAGGGATCCACGAGCAGTACTTC